Each of the 23 T cell receptor beta chains below was sequenced from the same sample in a study of shared T cell receptors in the human thymus (dated by TCRdb to about 2021). Library prep was done by the immunoSEQ multiplex PCR assay. Not all clones reach the TCRdb copy of this immuneACCESS table, which keeps in-frame sequences only. Checked studies attribute under half of the gap to unresolved V genes and leave the rest unexplained. This sample lists some 640,000 clones; about 87% were detected once. The top ten clonotypes cover 0.009% to 0.0095% of the sample. Separately, the same data were catalogued under a study of human thymus T cells.

What was sequenced was thymocytes. These TCRs come from a boy under two years old with a congenital heart defect. Donor details come from another sample of the same person, matched by shared clones.

The V gene is TRBV7-6, the J gene TRBJ2-1, with a possible D match to TRBD1 (6 bases). The CDR3 sequence is 15 residues long. V was cut by 5 bases and J by 7 bases, with 18 bases left in between. Germline assignment: CDR1 SGHVS and CDR2 FNYEAQ. For the CDR3, the DNA is TGTGCCAGCAGCCCAAGGACAGAGAGAGAGAATGAGCAGTTCTTC. Translating it yields CASSPRTERENEQFF.

The chain is built from TRBV28 and TRBJ2-7; D ambiguous. The CDR3 spans 14 residues. In germline, CDR1 is MDHEN, CDR2 SYDVKM. V was trimmed by 7 bases and J by 1 base, leaving 14 bases between them. CDR3 sequence (DNA): TGTGCCAGCACCTTACGAACAGTTTCCTACGAGCAGTACTTC. Translating gives CASTLRTVSYEQYF.

This clone has just one count. The chain combines TRBV15 with TRBJ2-7; 7 bases map to TRBD1. Germline-derived CDR1 and CDR2 are LNHNV and YYDKDF (reference sequence). This CDR3 comprises 16 residues. The junction had 17 bases not matched to a gene; V was cut back by 8 bases and J by 4 bases. The CDR3 sequence is CATGKEPGTADYEQYF. DNA of the CDR3: TGTGCCACCGGCAAGGAACCCGGGACAGCGGATTACGAGCAGTACTTC.

This chain joins TRBV7-4 and TRBJ2-2; TRBD1 is a possible D gene (5 bases). Trimming took off 5 bases at V and 0 bases at J, with 10 bases between the two ends. This CDR3 region has 15 residues. Germline V CDR1 and CDR2: SGHVT, SQSDAQ. CDR3 sequence reads: CASSPTETNTGELFF. The CDR3 DNA follows: TGTGCCAGCAGCCCGACAGAAACGAACACCGGGGAGCTGTTTTTT.

The chain joins TRBV5-1 to TRBJ2-7, with TRBD1 identical over 9 bases. Losses at the gene ends were 4 bases for V and 1 base for J; bases not matched to a gene: 15. Germline V gene sequence: CDR1 SGHRS, CDR2 YFSETQ. The CDR3 covers 18 residues. CDR3 nucleotide sequence: TGCGCCAGCAGCCATCTAGAATGGGGACAGGGAGGATCCTACGAGCAGTACTTC. This sequence encodes CASSHLEWGQGGSYEQYF.

J is TRBJ2-7 and V is TRBV4-3, with 8 positions matching TRBD2. Germline trimming cut 1 base from V and 6 bases from J; bases unmatched to any gene: 14. This CDR3 spans 17 amino acids. Germline values: CDR1 LGHNA, CDR2 YSLEER. For the CDR3, the DNA is TGCGCCAGCAGCCAAGCGAGGAGCGGGAGCTGGTTGTTCGAGCAGTACTTC. Protein product: CASSQARSGSWLFEQYF.

The genes are TRBV13 and TRBJ1-1; D not certain. The CDR3 runs 13 residues. V gave up 3 bases and J gave up 3 bases, with 8 bases separating them. Per germline, CDR1 PRHDT and CDR2 FYEKMQ (reference sequence). The CDR3 reads CASSFGGDTEAFF. The CDR3 nucleotides read TGTGCCAGCAGCTTTGGCGGGGACACTGAAGCTTTCTTT.

The chain uses TRBV9 and TRBJ2-2, with 9 bases lining up with TRBD2. Germline CDR1 SGDLS, CDR2 YYNGEE. The CDR3 length is 19 residues. With V trimmed by 4 bases and J by 0 bases, 13 bases remained unmatched. The CDR3 here is CASSKQREATRSNTGELFF. The CDR3 DNA is TGTGCCAGCAGCAAGCAGCGGGAGGCTACTCGGTCGAACACCGGGGAGCTGTTTTTT.

The chain combines TRBV15 with TRBJ1-5; 9 nucleotides agree with TRBD1. Germline-derived CDR1 and CDR2 are LNHNV and YYDKDF (reference sequence). The CDR3 sequence is 15 residues long. V gave up 3 bases and J gave up 6 bases; unmatched junction bases: 6. CDR3 protein: CATSSQPGQGQPQHF. The CDR3 DNA reads as TGTGCCACCAGCAGCCAACCGGGACAGGGTCAGCCCCAGCATTTT.

This CDR3 reads CAWSKLGRGEETQYF. The CDR3 DNA reads TGTGCCTGGAGTAAATTAGGGCGGGGGGAAGAGACCCAGTACTTC. V gene TRBV30 combines with J gene TRBJ2-5, with TRBD2 matching over 8 bases. The V and J ends lost 2 bases and 3 bases, in that order; junction bases with no gene match: 8. The CDR3 has 15 residues. Looked up from germline, CDR1 is GTSNPN and CDR2 is SVGIG (reference sequence).

The J gene is TRBJ2-7, the V gene TRBV14; weak D call: TRBD2 (5 bases). Trimming took off 3 bases at V and 2 bases at J, with 14 bases between the two ends. The CDR3 consists of 15 residues. Per the germline V gene, CDR1 is SGHDN and CDR2 is FVKESK. The CDR3 sequence is CASSHRRARPYEQYF. The CDR3 DNA is TGTGCCAGCAGCCATCGGCGGGCCCGCCCCTACGAGCAGTACTTC.

This clone was recorded once. The chain links TRBV6-1 to TRBJ1-5; D call uncertain. V shed 6 bases and J shed 1 base, with 10 bases lying between them. The CDR3 loop spans 14 amino acids. Germline CDR1 is MNHNS and CDR2 is SASEGT. The CDR3 loop is CASREGRSNQPQHF. The CDR3 bases are TGTGCCAGCAGGGAGGGAAGGAGCAATCAGCCCCAGCATTTT.

The chain employs TRBV28 and TRBJ2-7; 7 nucleotides agree with TRBD1. After removal of 6 bases from V and 10 bases from J, the junction contained 18 bases not matched to a gene. Germline-derived CDR1 and CDR2 are MDHEN and SYDVKM. The CDR3 extends over 15 amino acids. The CDR3 DNA follows: TGTGCCAGCAGAGAAACTCAGGGACAGCCGATGCTACAGTACTTC. This gives the protein CASRETQGQPMLQYF.

The rearrangement links TRBV7-9 to TRBJ2-3; 9 bases are a match to TRBD2. J gave up 2 bases and V 4 bases, and 16 bases lay outside the gene matches. The CDR3 is 19 amino acids. Germline values: CDR1 SEHNR, CDR2 FQNEAQ (reference sequence). The CDR3: CASSCVVAGVRANTDTQYF. For the CDR3, the DNA is TGTGCCAGCAGCTGTGTGGTAGCGGGAGTCAGGGCCAACACAGATACGCAGTATTTT.

The chain recombines TRBV10-3 with TRBJ2-5; TRBD2 agrees at 7 bases. The CDR3 sequence is 14 residues long. Germline values: CDR1 ENHRY, CDR2 SYGVKD. V dropped 4 bases and J dropped 5; count of bases not matched to a gene: 7. The CDR3 DNA is TGTGCCATCAGTGGAGGAGCGGGACGCGAGACCCAGTACTTC. Translating gives CAISGGAGRETQYF.

The chain is built from TRBV5-6 and TRBJ1-1, with D perhaps matching TRBD1 (6 bases). CDR1 is SGHDT and CDR2 is YYEEEE in the germline V gene. There are 13 residues in the CDR3. Deletions cut 0 bases from V and 7 bases from J, with 10 bases between. Written as DNA, the CDR3 is TGTGCCAGCAGCTTGGGGGCAGGGGTTGAAGCTTTCTTT. Amino acids: CASSLGAGVEAFF.

The chain couples TRBV25-1 to TRBJ1-3; D might be TRBD1 (5 bases). The V end was cut by 1 base, the J end by 0 bases, with 13 bases between. This CDR3 is 17 amino acids long. Germline V gene data show CDR1 as MGHDK and CDR2 as SYGVNS. The chain's CDR3 is CASSELETDSSGNTIYF. DNA for the CDR3: TGTGCCAGCAGTGAATTGGAGACAGATAGCTCTGGAAACACCATATATTTT.

CDR3 protein: CASSYRDRDRGYTF. The CDR3 nucleotides read TGTGCCAGCAGCTACCGCGACAGGGACAGAGGCTACACCTTC. The chain recombines TRBV7-9 with TRBJ1-2; TRBD1 matches at 7 bases. The V gene end was trimmed by 4 bases and the J gene end by 8 bases; junction bases not matched to a gene: 10. The CDR3 extends over 14 amino acids. Germline V gene lookup returns CDR1 SEHNR and CDR2 FQNEAQ (reference sequence).

The gene calls are TRBV27 and TRBJ1-6; D is ambiguous. The CDR3 totals 12 residues. V lost 4 bases and J lost 9, with 7 bases in between. The V gene's germline CDR1 is MNHEY and CDR2 SMNVEV (reference sequence). CDR3 amino acids: CASSSSGSPLHF. In DNA form, the CDR3 reads TGTGCCAGCAGTTCAAGCGGTTCACCCCTCCACTTT.

The chain uses TRBV6-1 and TRBJ2-5; 9 nucleotides agree with TRBD1. The end of the DNA aligns better with TRBJ2-7, so the J call may be wrong. Germline lookup yields CDR1 MNHNS and CDR2 SASEGT. The CDR3 covers 14 residues. CDR3: CASRGDRVVDEQYF. The CDR3 bases are TGTGCCAGCAGAGGGGACAGGGTAGTGGACGAGCAGTACTTC.

The chain combines TRBV7-9 with TRBJ1-1, with TRBD1 identical over 8 bases. CDR3 length equals 16 residues. Germline V CDR1 and CDR2: SEHNR, FQNEAQ (reference sequence). The V gene end was trimmed by 5 bases and the J gene end by 7 bases; junction bases not matched to a gene: 15. The CDR3 sequence is CASSPPAGQANIEAFF. CDR3 DNA: TGTGCCAGCAGCCCCCCAGCGGGACAGGCCAATATTGAAGCTTTCTTT.

The J gene is TRBJ2-7, the V gene TRBV10-3, with TRBD2 as a possible D gene (5 bases). Looked up from germline, CDR1 is ENHRY and CDR2 is SYGVKD. The CDR3 consists of 13 residues. V lost 3 bases, J lost 7 bases, and 13 bases lay in between. Written as DNA, the CDR3 is TGTGCCATCAGTGACGTCGGGGAGAAGGAGCAGTACTTC. It yields the protein CAISDVGEKEQYF.

The sample holds one count of this clone. The V and J genes are TRBV28 and TRBJ1-6; possibly TRBD1 for D (5 bases). Trimming removed 4 bases at V and 8 bases at J, with 18 bases between. Germline CDR1 MDHEN, CDR2 SYDVKM. This CDR3 region has 16 residues. The CDR3 here is CASSSGGGGMDSPLHF. The CDR3 nucleotides read TGTGCCAGCAGTTCCGGCGGGGGGGGAATGGATTCACCCCTCCACTTT.